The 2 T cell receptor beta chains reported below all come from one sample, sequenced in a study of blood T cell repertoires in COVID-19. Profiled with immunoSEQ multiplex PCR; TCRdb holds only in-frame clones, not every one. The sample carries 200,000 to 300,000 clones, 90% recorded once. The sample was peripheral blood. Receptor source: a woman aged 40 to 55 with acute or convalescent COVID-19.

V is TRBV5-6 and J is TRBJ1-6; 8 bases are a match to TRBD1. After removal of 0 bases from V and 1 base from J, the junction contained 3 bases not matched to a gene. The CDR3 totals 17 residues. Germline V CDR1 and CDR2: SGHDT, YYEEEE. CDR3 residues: CASSLGTGGSYNSPLHF. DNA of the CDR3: TGTGCCAGCAGCTTGGGAACAGGGGGTTCCTATAATTCACCCCTCCACTTT. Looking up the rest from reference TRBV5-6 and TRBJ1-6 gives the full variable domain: DAGVTQSPTHLIKTRGQQVTLRCSPKSGHDTVSWYQQALGQGPQFIFQYYEEEERQRGNFPDRFSGHQFPNYSSELNVNALLLGDSALYLCASSLGTGGSYNSPLHFGNGTRLTVT.

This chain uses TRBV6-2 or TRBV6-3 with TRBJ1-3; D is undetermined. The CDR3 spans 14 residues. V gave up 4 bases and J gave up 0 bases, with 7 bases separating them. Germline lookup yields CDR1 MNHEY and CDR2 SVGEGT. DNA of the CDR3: TGTGCCAGCAGTTGGGAGATCTCTGGAAACACCATATATTTT. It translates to CASSWEISGNTIYF.